This TCR beta chain was documented in a study of cytomegalovirus exposure and HLA in healthy donors. V shed 5 bases, J shed 5 bases, and the junction held 4 bases outside the gene matches. From germline, CDR1 is SGHTA and CDR2 FQGNSA. The CDR3 sequence is 15 residues long. The PCR contained 60 Vbeta and 13 Jbeta primers. TCRdb's table, derived via immunoSEQ multiplex PCR, lists solely in-frame clones and lacks some. The sample has 100,000 to 140,000 clones, more than 70% seen once. Nominally healthy donors were sampled, though unrecorded immune exposures were likely. Notes on this clone: Its antigen remains unidentified.

Whole-study findings and limits: For TCR beta chains, V- and J-gene trimming was later linked to a missense DCLRE1C variant.

The specimen sequenced was PBMCs. The TCR originated in a man in his thirties or forties in good health and CMV-seronegative. The J gene is TRBJ2-1, the V gene TRBV7-2; TRBD2 aligns across 12 bases. The CDR3 DNA follows: TGTGCCAGCAGCCCGTCTAGCGGGGGGGACAATGAGCAGTTCTTC. Its protein product is CASSPSSGGDNEQFF.